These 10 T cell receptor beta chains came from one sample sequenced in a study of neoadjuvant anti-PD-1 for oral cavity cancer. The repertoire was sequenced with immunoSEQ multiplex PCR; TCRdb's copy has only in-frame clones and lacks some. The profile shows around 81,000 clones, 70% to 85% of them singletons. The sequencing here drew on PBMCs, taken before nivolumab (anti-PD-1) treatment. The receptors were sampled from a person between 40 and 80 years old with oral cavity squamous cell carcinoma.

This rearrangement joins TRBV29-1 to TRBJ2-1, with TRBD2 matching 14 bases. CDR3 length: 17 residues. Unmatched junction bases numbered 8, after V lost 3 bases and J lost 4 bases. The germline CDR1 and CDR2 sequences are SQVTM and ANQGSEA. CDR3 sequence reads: CSVDGTSGSLGYNEQFF. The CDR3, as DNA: TGCAGCGTTGACGGGACTAGCGGGAGCTTGGGATACAATGAGCAGTTCTTC.

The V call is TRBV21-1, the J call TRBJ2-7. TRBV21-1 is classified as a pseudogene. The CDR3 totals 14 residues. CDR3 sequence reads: CASSNSGPNYEQYF. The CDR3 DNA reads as TGTGCCAGCAGCAATTCCGGGCCAAATTATGAGCAGTACTTC.

In DNA, the CDR3 is TGTGCCAGCAGTCCGGGACAAACGAACTATGGCTACACCTTC. This translates into CASSPGQTNYGYTF. The chain links TRBV28 to TRBJ1-2, with D possibly matching TRBD1 (6 bases). Germline CDR1 reads MDHEN; CDR2 reads SYDVKM. The CDR3 runs to 14 residues. V was cut by 5 bases and J by 2 bases, with 12 bases left in between.

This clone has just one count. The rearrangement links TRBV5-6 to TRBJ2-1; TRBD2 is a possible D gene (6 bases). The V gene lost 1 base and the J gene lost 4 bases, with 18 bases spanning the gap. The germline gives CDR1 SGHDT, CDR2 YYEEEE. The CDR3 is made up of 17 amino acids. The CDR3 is CASSLKTSTSRYNEQFF. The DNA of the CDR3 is TGTGCCAGCAGCTTGAAAACTTCGACTAGTAGGTACAATGAGCAGTTCTTC.

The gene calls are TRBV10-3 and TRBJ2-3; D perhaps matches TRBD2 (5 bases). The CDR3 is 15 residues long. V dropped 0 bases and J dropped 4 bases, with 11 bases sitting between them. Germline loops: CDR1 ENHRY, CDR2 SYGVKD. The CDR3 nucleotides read TGTGCCATCAGTGAGTCGACCGGGGAATCAGATACGCAGTATTTT. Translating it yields CAISESTGESDTQYF.

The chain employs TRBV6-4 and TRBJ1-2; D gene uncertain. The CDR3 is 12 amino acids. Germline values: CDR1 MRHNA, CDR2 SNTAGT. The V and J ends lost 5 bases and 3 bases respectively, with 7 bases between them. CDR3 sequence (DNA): TGTGCCAGCAGTAATGGGGACTATGGCTACACCTTC. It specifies CASSNGDYGYTF.

The CDR3: CASSPRGDEAFF. The CDR3 region has the DNA TGTGCCAGCAGTCCCAGGGGCGATGAAGCTTTCTTT. The chain links TRBV6-4 to TRBJ1-1; TRBD1 might be the D (6 bases). Germline assignment: CDR1 MRHNA and CDR2 SNTAGT. The CDR3 runs to 12 residues. Trimming removed 5 bases at V and 7 bases at J, with 11 bases between.

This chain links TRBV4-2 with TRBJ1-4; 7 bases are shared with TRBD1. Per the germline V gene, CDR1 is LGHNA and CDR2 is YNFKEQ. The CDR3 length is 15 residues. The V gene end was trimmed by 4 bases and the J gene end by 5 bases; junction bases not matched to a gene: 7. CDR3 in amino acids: CASSLGGQMNEKLFF. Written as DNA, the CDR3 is TGTGCCAGCAGCCTGGGGGGACAGATGAATGAAAAACTGTTTTTT.

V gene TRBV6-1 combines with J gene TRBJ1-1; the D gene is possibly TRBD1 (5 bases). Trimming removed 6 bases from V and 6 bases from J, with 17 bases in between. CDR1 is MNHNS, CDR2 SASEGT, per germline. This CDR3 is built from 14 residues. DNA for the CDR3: TGTGCCAGCAGGGTACAGGTTTCGGGACCTGAAGCTTTCTTT. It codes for CASRVQVSGPEAFF.

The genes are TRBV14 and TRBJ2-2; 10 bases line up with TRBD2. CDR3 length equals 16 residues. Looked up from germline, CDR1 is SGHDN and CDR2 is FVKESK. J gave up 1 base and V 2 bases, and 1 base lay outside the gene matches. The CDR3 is CASSQLAGVNTGELFF. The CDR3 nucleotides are TGTGCCAGCAGCCAACTAGCGGGGGTGAACACCGGGGAGCTGTTTTTT. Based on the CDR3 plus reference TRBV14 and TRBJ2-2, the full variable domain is EAGVTQFPSHSVIEKGQTVTLRCDPISGHDNLYWYRRVMGKEIKFLLHFVKESKQDESGMPNNRFLAERTGGTYSTLKVQPAELEDSGVYFCASSQLAGVNTGELFFGEGSRLTVL.